This TCR beta chain originates from a study of T cell repertoires in cytomegalovirus infection. Study-wide background: Shared public TCR beta signatures pointed to both CMV infection and a matching HLA type.

TCRdb analysed the reads with MiXCR anew, one entry per CDR3 protein. The table shows approximately 150,000 distinct CDR3 sequences, with approximately 21% occurring only once. Study outcomes and limitations: The cumulative frequency of public TCR beta families identified carriers of CMV plus the relevant HLA.

Turning to this clonotype: Its antigen is unidentified.

The receptor was derived from a human donor in good health (CMV status not recorded). Some clones in this sample may be carry-over from other donors' samples. The input for sequencing was CD8+ T cells from cultured PBMCs, taken from culture after CMV antigen stimulation.

Here the CDR3 reads CASCIGTPEGQYF. CDR3 DNA: TGTGCCAGCTGTATCGGGACGCCTGAAGGCCAGTACTTC. This sequence joins TRBV6-2 or TRBV6-3 and TRBJ2-5; D is tentatively TRBD1 or TRBD2 (5 bases each). The CDR3 contains 13 residues. V lost 8 bases to trimming and J lost 10 bases, with 20 bases between them. Germline V gene data show CDR1 as MNHEY and CDR2 as SVGEGT.